Included here is one T cell receptor beta chain sequence, with context. Its antigen is not identified. A single record per CDR3 protein comes from TCRdb applying MiXCR to the 5' RACE reads. The table has 500,000 to 650,000 distinct CDR3 sequences, roughly an eighth seen once. These data originate in a study of T cells after yellow fever vaccination. Regarding the study as a whole: Though it reached lower strength, the secondary response hit its peak faster, day 5 versus 15. Booster sampling recovered most clones from primary vaccination (96% CD4, around 90% CD8). The presence of abundant clonotypes contaminating from the bulk population was possible in FACS-sorted repertoires. Overlap between CD4 and CD8 compartments was detected for a small share of clonotypes.

The sequenced sample was PBMCs, obtained on the day of the yellow fever booster vaccination. This TCR was sampled from a man aged 25-40 years who received the YFV17D yellow fever vaccine.

CDR3 loop: CASSYTSDRELFF. The CDR3, as DNA: TGTGCCAGCAGTTACACTTCGGATCGGGAGCTGTTTTTT. The chain is built from TRBV6-2 or TRBV6-3 and TRBJ2-2; D is ambiguous. CDR1 is MNHEY and CDR2 is SVGEGT in the germline V gene. The CDR3 is 13 amino acids. V dropped 2 bases and J dropped 9 bases, with 10 bases sitting between them.